This entry is about one T cell receptor beta chain. The data belong to a study of blood T cell repertoires in COVID-19. Background on the study: PBMCs, B-cell-depleted T cells, or T cells provided the cDNA or gDNA that made up the material.

In the original processing: How many nucleated cells were present was estimated from reference gene primer amplification. Produced via immunoSEQ multiplex PCR; TCRdb's table is partial and in-frame only. V, J and clone size were drawn from that table, and D and trimming were deduced from the DNA. In the table there are over 250,000 clones, approximately 85% of which are singletons. The CDR3 contains 16 residues. V gave up 2 bases and J gave up 6 bases; unmatched junction bases: 10. CDR1 and CDR2 (germline): SGDLS, YYNGEE. Input material: peripheral blood. The sequence derives from a woman aged 70-85 years with acute or convalescent COVID-19. The rearrangement joins TRBV9 to TRBJ2-1, with 8 positions matching TRBD1. CDR3 sequence (DNA): TGTGCCAGCAGCGTCAGGGGGCGCGTAGATTCCAATGAGCAGTTCTTC. It yields the protein CASSVRGRVDSNEQFF.